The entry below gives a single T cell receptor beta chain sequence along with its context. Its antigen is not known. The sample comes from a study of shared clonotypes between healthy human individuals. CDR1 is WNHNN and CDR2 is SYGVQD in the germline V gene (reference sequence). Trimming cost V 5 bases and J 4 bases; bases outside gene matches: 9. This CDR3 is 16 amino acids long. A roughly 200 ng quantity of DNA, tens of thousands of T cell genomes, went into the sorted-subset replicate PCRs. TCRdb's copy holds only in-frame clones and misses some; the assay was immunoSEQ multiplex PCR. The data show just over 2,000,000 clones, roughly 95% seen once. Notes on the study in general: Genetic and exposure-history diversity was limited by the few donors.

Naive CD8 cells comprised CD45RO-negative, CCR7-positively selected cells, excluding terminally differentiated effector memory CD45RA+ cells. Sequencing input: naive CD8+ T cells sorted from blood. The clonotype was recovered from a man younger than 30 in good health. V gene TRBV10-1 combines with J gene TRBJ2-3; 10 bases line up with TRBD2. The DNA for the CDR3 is TGCGCCAGCAGTTCTATAGCGGGGGGCCGTCCAGATACGCAGTATTTT. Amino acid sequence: CASSSIAGGRPDTQYF.